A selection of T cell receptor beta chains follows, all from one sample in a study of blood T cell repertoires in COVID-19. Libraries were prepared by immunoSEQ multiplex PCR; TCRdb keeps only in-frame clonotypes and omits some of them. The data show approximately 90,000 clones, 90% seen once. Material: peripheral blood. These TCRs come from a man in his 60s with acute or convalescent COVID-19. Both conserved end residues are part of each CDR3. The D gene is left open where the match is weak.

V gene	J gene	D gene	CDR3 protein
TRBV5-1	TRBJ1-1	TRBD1	CASSFGTGGASTEAFF
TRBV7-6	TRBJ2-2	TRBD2	CASSTSGGVNTGELFF
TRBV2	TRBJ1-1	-	CASRRQDEAFF
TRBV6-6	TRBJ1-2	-	CASKRGRESYGYTF
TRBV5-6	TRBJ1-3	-	CASSLRGSGNTIYF
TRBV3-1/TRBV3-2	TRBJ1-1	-	CASSPQGIGTEAFF
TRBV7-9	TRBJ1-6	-	CASSSAGRSFGIYNSPLHF
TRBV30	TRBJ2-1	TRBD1	CAWSLTGLYNEQFF
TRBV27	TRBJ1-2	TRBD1	CASSPWTGMSGGYTF
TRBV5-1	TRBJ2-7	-	CASSLVSGRYEQYF
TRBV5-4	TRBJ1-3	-	CASSLYQGGNTIYF
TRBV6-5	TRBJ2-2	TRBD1	CASSYSGQGDTGELFF
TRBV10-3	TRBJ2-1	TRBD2	CAIRRGGLADYNEQFF
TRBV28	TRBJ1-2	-	CASSSFTGLANYGYTF
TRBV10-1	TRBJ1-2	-	CATDTRYGYTF
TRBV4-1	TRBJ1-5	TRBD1	CASSSPLTGKGDPGGPQHF
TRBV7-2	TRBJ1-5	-	CASSLRSGDRGNQPQHF
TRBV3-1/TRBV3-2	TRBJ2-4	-	CASSQRGYIQYF
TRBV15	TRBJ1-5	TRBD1	CATSRDQGAQNQPQHF
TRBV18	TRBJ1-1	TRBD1	CASSPGQGSTEAFF
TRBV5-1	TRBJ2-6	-	CASSPGQPGSGANVLTF
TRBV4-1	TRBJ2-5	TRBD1	CASSQGDRGPETQYF
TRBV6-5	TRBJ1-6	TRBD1	CASTQDRLNSPLHF
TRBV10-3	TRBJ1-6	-	CAISEEQGGNSPLHF
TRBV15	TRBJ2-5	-	CATSRDVETQYF
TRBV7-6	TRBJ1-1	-	CASSLVPPTGSNTEAFF
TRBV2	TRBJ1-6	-	CASSLEGRSPLHF
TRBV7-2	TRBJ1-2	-	CASSPRANYGYTF
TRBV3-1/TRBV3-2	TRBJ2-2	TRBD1	CATSRDRTNTGELFF
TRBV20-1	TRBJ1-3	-	CSARDQNTIYF
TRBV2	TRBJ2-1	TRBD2	CASSRLAGSYNEQFF
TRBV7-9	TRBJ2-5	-	CASSLIAAAKTQYF
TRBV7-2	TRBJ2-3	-	CASSSGTRFGTDTQYF
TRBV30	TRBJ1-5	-	CAWSQDRSNQPQHF
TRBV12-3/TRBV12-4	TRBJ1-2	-	CASSRRGIVGYTF
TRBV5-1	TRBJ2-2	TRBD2	CASSPDLAGATGELFF
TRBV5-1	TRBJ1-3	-	CASSMTGTGNTIYF
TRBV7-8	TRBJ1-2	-	CASSPFQGSGYTF
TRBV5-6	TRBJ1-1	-	CASSRGGNTEAFF
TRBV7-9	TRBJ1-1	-	CASSSQGNTEAFF
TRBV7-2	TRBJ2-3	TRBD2	CASSLIAGGGTDTQYF
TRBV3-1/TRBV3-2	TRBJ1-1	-	CASSQATRGTEAFF
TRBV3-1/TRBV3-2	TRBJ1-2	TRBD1	CASSQSGDRGRGYTF
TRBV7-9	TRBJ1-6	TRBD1	CASSLGQGGSPLHF
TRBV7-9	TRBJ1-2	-	CASSPTGARGYTF
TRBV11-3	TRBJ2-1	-	CASSPGTSEANEQFF
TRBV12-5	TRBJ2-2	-	CASGFVRELTNTGELFF
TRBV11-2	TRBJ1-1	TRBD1	CASSSTGSMNTEAFF
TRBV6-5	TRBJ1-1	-	CASSRLGGGTEAFF
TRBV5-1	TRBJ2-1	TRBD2	CASSLASGVSSYNEQFF
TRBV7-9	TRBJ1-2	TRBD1	CASSLSQGANYGYTF